This T cell receptor (beta chain) appears in the sequencing data of a study of identical twins (TCRdb year 2016). Notes on the research overall: TCR alpha and beta repertoires from monozygotic twins, unrelated adults of various ages and cord blood were deep-sequenced to test whether fetal clonotypes persist. To rule out contamination, replicate twin experiments were performed at different times with different library preparation protocols.

What the work shows at the level of the full study, not this receptor alone: Fewer insertions were carried by abundant cord blood beta clonotypes, a similar but weaker trend appeared in young adult naive repertoires, and no such trend appeared in memory repertoires. Invariant T cells such as MAIT and iNKT could partly confound zero-insertion analyses, although diverse VJ usage argued against such confounding for most clonotypes. Conclusions relied on cross-sectional statistical analysis, since the same donors could not be followed over many years. Excess twin sharing in beta out-of-frame sequences was weaker because fewer shared sequences lowered the signal-to-noise ratio. In monozygotic twins, recombination models systematically underestimated out-of-frame TCR alpha sharing, but the models matched the sharing seen between unrelated individuals. Compared with coincidental sharing between unrelated individuals, an excess of low generation-probability sequences was observed among out-of-frame TCR alpha sequences shared between twins.

Every donor was a healthy Caucasian. The twin cohort consisted of three pairs of female monozygotic twins, all aged 18 to 29 years. Positive isolation kits from Invitrogen were used to isolate CD4+ and CD8+ T cell populations. Library generation was performed with 5' RACE. The sample was run on an Illumina HiSeq 2000. Template switching added a universal primer binding site, and the final cDNA carried a unique molecular identifier that allowed TCR cDNA molecules to be counted accurately. Specific primers in the conserved constant-segment region were used to synthesize first-strand cDNA for the TCR alpha and beta chains. To control for contamination, every cDNA library was double barcoded, receiving both a SMART-Mk sample barcode and Illumina barcodes. TruSeq adapter sequences along with Illumina sample barcodes were introduced in two successive PCR steps. The TCR alpha and beta cDNA libraries were sequenced on the Illumina HiSeq platform using custom primers. Under the source paper's analysis protocol: MiGEC processed the raw reads to extract unique molecular identifiers, while MiXCR was used to determine the CDR3 positions. For each individual, recombination models were inferred using an EM algorithm with the repgenHMM and IGoR tools. Shared clonotypes were analyzed with the tcR package in R, and sharing was normalized by the product of cloneset sizes. To study raw recombination free of thymic and clonal selection effects, out-of-frame nonproductive sequences were analyzed. TCRdb's own reprocessing of the public reads used fastp at Q25 and MiXCR and kept productive beta chains. Each CDR3 protein gets just one entry, which takes the most common genes and DNA from the rows behind it. TCRdb's processing, not the authors', yielded these V and J calls. Across this sample there are some 500,000 distinct CDR3 sequences, with around 20% seen only once. Approximately 0.95% of the sample is held by the ten biggest clonotypes.

With regard to this clonotype: Its antigen is currently not known. Base qualities are not provided; no much larger clone lies one nucleotide away.

From cysteine to phenylalanine, the CDR3 is 13 amino acids long. Only CDR3 DNA remains: 39 bases, in frame from the first base. This sample was also put to use in a study of T cells expressing NK-cell markers. According to the second study: In sorted CD3+CD56+NKG2C+, CD3+CD56+NKG2C- and CD3+CD56-NKG2C+ T-cell subsets from several donors, TCR beta-chain repertoires were profiled. Seven of the eight sequenced donors were HCMV-seropositive and one was HCMV-seronegative. To restrict sorting to alphabetaTCR-expressing T cells, an anti-gammadeltaTCR antibody was added in several experiments. In several donors, the dominant CD3+CD56+NKG2C+ clonotypes ranked among the top 10 CD8+ clonotypes, making up about 1.0-7.5% of CD8+ T cells. Those dominant clonotypes were again the most abundant among CD3+CD56-NKG2C+ cells in a handful of donors, at about 25-60.1%. Whether the expanded NKG2C-expressing T cell clones were specific for HCMV antigens was left unclear. The eight sequenced donors were randomly selected healthy volunteers, three men and five women. HCMV-specific IgG was detected in serum with a commercial ELISA kit to determine HCMV serostatus. MIGEC was used to demultiplex reads and group the reads by UMI, and MiTCR was used to assemble and quantify clonotypes. To exclude erroneous sequences, any TCR cDNA sequence not supported by at least two reads was discarded. Downstream repertoire analysis used the tcR package, and clonotypes were matched across fractions by CDR3 nucleotide sequence plus V segment. Antigen specificity was annotated against VDJdb with VDJmatch, allowing one amino acid substitution in CDR3.

The sequencing input was CD4+ T cells sorted from blood. The V and J genes are TRBV21-1 and TRBJ2-5; TRBD1 is the table's D call and was not checked against the DNA. TRBV21-1 is listed as a pseudogene. The sequence was collected from a woman in her late teens or twenties in good health. The DNA reads as follows: TGTGCCAGAAAAGCCGGGACCGGAGAGACCCAGTACTTC. It translates as CARKAGTGETQYF.